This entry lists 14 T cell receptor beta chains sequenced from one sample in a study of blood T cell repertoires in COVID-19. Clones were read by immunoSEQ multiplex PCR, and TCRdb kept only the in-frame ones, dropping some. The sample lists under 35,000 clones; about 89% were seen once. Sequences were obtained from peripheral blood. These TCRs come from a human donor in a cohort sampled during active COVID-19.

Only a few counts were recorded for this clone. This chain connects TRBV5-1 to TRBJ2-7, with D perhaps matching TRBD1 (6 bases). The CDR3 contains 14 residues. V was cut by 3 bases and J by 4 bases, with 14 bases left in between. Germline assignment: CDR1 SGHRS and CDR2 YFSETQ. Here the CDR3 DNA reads TGCGCCAGCAGCTCGGCAGGGGAGCAATACGAGCAGTACTTC. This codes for CASSSAGEQYEQYF.

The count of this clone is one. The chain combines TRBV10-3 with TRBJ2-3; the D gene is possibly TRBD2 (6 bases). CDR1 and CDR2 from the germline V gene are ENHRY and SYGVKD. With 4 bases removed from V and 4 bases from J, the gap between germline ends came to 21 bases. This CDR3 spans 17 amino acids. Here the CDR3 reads CAISGGGRGGGPDTQYF. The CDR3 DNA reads TGTGCCATCAGTGGGGGCGGGCGGGGAGGTGGCCCAGATACGCAGTATTTT.

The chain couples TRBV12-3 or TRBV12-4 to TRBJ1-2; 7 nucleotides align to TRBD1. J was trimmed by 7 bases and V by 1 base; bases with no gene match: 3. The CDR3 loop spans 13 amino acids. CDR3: CASSLGGGLGYTF. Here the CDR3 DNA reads TGTGCCAGCAGTTTAGGAGGGGGCCTTGGCTACACCTTC.

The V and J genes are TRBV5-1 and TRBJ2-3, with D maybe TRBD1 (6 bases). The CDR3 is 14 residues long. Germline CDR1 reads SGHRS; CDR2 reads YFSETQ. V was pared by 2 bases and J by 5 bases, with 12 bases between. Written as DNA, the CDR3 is TGCGCCAGCAGCTTACAGGGTACGGGAGATACGCAGTATTTT. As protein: CASSLQGTGDTQYF.

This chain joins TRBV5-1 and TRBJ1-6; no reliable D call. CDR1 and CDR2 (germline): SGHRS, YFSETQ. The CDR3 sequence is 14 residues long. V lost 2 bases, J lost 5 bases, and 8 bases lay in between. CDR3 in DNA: TGCGCCAGCAGCTTTCAGCGAAATAATTCACCCCTCCACTTT. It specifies CASSFQRNNSPLHF. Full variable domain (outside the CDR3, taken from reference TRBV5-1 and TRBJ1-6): KAGVTQTPRYLIKTRGQQVTLSCSPISGHRSVSWYQQTPGQGLQFLFEYFSETQRNKGNFPGRFSGRQFSNSRSEMNVSTLELGDSALYLCASSFQRNNSPLHFGNGTRLTVT.

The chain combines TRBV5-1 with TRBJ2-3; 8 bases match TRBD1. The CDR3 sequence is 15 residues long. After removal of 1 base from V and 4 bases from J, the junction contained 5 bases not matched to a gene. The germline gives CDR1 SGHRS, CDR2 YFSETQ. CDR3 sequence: CASSLTGGMADTQYF. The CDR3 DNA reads TGCGCCAGCAGCTTGACAGGGGGGATGGCAGATACGCAGTATTTT.

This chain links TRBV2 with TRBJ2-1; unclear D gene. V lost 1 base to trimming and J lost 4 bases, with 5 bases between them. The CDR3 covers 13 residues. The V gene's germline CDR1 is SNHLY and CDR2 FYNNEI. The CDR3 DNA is TGTGCCAGCAGTGAAGACATTTACAATGAGCAGTTCTTC. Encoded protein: CASSEDIYNEQFF.

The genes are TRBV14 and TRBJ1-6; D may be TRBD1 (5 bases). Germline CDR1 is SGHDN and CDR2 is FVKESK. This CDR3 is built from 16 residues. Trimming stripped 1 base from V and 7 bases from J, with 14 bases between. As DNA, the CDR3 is TGTGCCAGCAGCCAAGGCCGCGCAGGGCAGAATTCACCCCTCCACTTT. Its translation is CASSQGRAGQNSPLHF.

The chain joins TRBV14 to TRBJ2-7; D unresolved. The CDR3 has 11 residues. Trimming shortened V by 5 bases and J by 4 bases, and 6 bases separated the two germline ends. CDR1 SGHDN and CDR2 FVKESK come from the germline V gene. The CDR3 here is CASSDNYEQYF. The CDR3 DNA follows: TGTGCCAGCAGCGACAATTACGAGCAGTACTTC. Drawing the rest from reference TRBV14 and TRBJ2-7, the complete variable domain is EAGVTQFPSHSVIEKGQTVTLRCDPISGHDNLYWYRRVMGKEIKFLLHFVKESKQDESGMPNNRFLAERTGGTYSTLKVQPAELEDSGVYFCASSDNYEQYFGPGTRLTVT.

In DNA form, the CDR3 reads TGTGCCAGCAGCTTAGTAGGTGGTGGGCTCACCTTC. Encoded protein: CASSLVGGGLTF. This sequence joins TRBV7-6 and TRBJ1-2; D unresolved. The CDR3 runs to 12 residues. The V end was cut by 1 base, the J end by 13 bases, with 13 bases between. CDR1 and CDR2 (germline): SGHVS, FNYEAQ.

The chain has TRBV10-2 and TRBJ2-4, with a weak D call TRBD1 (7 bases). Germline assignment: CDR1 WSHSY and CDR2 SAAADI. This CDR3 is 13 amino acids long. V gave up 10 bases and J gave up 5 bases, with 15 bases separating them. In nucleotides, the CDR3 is TGCGCCACCTTTAGCGGACAGGAAAACATTCAGTACTTC. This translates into CATFSGQENIQYF.

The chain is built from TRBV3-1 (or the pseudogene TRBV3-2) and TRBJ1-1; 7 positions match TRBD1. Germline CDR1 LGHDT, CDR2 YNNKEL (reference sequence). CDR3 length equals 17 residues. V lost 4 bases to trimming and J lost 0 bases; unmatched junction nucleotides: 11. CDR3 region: CASSPSSGGGMNTEAFF. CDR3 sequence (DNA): TGTGCCAGCAGCCCCTCATCAGGGGGTGGGATGAACACTGAAGCTTTCTTT.

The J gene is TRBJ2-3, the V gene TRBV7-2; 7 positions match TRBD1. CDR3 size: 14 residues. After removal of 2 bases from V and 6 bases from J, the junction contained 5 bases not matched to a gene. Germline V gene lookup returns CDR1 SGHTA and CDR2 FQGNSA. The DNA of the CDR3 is TGTGCCAGCAGCTTAAGACAGGGCGGGGATACGCAGTATTTT. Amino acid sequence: CASSLRQGGDTQYF.

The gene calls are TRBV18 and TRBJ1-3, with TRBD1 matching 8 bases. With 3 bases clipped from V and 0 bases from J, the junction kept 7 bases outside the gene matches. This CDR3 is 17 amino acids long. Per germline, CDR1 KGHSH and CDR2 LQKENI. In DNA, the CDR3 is TGTGCCAGCTCACCGCAACGGACAGGGCTCTCTGGAAACACCATATATTTT. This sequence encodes CASSPQRTGLSGNTIYF.